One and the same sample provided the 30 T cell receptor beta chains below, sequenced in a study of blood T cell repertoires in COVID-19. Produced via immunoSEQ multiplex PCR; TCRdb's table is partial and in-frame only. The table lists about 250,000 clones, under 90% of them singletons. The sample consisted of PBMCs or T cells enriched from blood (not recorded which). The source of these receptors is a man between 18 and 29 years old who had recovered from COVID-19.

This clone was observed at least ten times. The CDR3 DNA reads TGTGCCAGCAGCCAAGATATTAGCGGGGGGGCCGTCGTGACAGATACGCAGTATTTT. Its translation is CASSQDISGGAVVTDTQYF. This chain links TRBV3-1 (or the pseudogene TRBV3-2) with TRBJ2-3, with TRBD2 matching 11 bases. From germline, CDR1 is LGHDT and CDR2 YNNKEL (reference sequence). V gave up 0 bases and J gave up 3 bases; unmatched junction bases: 11. CDR3 length equals 19 residues.

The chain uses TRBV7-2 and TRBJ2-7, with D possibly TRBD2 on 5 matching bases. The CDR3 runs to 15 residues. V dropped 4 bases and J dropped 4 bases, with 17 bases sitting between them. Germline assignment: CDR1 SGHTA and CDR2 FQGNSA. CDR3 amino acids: CASSSDRTEGYEQYF. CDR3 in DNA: TGTGCCAGCAGCTCAGATCGGACTGAAGGGTACGAGCAGTACTTC.

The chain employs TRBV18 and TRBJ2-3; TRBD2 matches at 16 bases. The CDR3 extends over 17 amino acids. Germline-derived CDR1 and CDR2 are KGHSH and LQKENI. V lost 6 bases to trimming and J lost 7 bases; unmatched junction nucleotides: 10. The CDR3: CASSPPGLAGGGHTQYF. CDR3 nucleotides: TGTGCCAGCTCGCCTCCGGGACTAGCGGGAGGGGGCCATACGCAGTATTTT.

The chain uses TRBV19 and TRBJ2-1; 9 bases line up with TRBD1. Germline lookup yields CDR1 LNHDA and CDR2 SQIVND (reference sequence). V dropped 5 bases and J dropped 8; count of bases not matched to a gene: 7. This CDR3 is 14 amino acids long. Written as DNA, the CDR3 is TGTGCCAGTAGTTCCACAGGGGGCTTCGATGAGCAGTTCTTC. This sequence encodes CASSSTGGFDEQFF.

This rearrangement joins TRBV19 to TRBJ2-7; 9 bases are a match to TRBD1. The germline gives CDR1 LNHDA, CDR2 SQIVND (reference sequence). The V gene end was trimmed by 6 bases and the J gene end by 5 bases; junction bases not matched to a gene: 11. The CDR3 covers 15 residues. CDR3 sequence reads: CASSPRTGAGHEQYF. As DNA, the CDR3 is TGTGCCAGTAGCCCTAGGACAGGGGCCGGGCACGAGCAGTACTTC.

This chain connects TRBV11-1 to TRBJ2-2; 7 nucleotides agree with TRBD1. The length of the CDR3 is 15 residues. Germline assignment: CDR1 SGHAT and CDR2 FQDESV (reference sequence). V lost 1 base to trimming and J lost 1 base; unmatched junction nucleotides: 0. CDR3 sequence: CASSLGTGNTGELFF. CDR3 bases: TGTGCCAGCAGCTTAGGGACAGGGAACACCGGGGAGCTGTTTTTT.

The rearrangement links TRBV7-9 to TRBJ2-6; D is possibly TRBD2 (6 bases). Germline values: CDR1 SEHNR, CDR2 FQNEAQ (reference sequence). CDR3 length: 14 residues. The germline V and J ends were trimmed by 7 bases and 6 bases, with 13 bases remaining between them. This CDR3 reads CASKGGLEANVLTF. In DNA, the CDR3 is TGTGCCAGCAAGGGAGGATTGGAGGCCAACGTCCTGACTTTC.

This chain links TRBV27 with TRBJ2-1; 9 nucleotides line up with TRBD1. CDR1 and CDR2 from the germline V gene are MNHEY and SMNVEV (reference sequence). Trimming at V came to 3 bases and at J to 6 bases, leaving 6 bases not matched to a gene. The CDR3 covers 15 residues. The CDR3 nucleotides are TGTGCCAGCAGTTTTTCGGGACAGGGATTCAATGAGCAGTTCTTC. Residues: CASSFSGQGFNEQFF.

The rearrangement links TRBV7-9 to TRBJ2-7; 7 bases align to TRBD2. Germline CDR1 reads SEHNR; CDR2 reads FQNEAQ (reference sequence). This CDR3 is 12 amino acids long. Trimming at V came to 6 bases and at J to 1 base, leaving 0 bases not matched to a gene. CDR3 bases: TGTGCCAGCAGAGCGGGGTCCTACGAGCAGTACTTC. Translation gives CASRAGSYEQYF.

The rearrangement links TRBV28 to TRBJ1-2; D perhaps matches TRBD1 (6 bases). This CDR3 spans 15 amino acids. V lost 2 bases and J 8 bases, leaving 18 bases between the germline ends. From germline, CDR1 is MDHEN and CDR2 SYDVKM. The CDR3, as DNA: TGTGCCAGCAGTTTACAGACAGGCCCCGCTCTCGGCTACACCTTC. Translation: CASSLQTGPALGYTF.

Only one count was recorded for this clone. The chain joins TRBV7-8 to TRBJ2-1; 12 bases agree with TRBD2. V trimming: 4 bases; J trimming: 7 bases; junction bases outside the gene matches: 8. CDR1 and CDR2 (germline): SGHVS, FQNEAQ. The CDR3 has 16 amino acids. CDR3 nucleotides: TGTGCCAGCAGCTCCCCTGGACTAGCGGGAATAAATGAGCAGTTCTTC. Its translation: CASSSPGLAGINEQFF.

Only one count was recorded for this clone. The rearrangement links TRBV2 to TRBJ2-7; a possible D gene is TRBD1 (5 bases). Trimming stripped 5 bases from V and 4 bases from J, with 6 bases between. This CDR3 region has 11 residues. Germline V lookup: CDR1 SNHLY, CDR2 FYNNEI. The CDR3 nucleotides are TGTGCCAGCAGTACAGGTTACGAGCAGTACTTC. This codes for CASSTGYEQYF.

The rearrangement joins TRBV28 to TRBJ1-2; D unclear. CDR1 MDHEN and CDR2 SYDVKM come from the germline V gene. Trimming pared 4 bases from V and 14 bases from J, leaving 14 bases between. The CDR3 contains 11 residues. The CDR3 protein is CASSSRYFWTF. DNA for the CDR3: TGTGCCAGCAGTTCCAGGTACTTCTGGACCTTC.

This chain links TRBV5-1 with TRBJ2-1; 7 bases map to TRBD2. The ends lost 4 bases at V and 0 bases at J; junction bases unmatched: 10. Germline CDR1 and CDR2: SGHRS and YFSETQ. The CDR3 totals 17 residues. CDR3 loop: CASSINQLANSYNEQFF. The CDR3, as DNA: TGCGCCAGCAGCATCAACCAACTAGCGAACTCCTACAATGAGCAGTTCTTC.

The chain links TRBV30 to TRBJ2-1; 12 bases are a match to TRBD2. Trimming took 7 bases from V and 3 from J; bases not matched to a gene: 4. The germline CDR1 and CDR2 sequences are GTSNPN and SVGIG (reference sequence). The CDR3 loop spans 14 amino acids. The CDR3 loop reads CALKTSGSYNEQFF. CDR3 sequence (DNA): TGTGCCTTGAAGACTAGCGGGAGCTACAATGAGCAGTTCTTC.

CDR3 sequence (DNA): TGTGCCAGCGCGGGAGAGGGACCAACCTACGAGCAGTACTTC. Amino acids: CASAGEGPTYEQYF. The rearrangement joins TRBV6-5 to TRBJ2-7; 7 nucleotides agree with TRBD2. Germline V lookup: CDR1 MNHEY, CDR2 SVGAGI. The CDR3 length is 14 residues. J was trimmed by 2 bases and V by 8 bases; bases with no gene match: 9.

The CDR3 reads CSVPTGGGHGYTF. For the CDR3, the DNA is TGCAGCGTCCCGACCGGGGGAGGCCATGGCTACACCTTC. V is TRBV29-1 and J is TRBJ1-2; a weak D match, TRBD1 (5 bases). The CDR3 spans 13 residues. Germline V gene data show CDR1 as SQVTM and CDR2 as ANQGSEA. Trimming stripped 6 bases from V and 6 bases from J, with 17 bases between.

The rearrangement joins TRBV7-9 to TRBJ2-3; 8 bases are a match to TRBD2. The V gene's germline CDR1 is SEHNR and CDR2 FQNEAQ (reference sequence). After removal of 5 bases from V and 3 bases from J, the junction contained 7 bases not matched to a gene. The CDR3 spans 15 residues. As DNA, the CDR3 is TGTGCCAGCAGCCCCGGGACTAGTGGGACAGATACGCAGTATTTT. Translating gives CASSPGTSGTDTQYF.

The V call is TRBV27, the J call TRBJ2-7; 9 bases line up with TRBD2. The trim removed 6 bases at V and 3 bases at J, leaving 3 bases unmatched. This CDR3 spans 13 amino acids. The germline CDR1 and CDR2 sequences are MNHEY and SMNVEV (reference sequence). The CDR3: CASRASGIYEQYF. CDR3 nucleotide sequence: TGTGCCAGCAGGGCTAGCGGGATCTACGAGCAGTACTTC.

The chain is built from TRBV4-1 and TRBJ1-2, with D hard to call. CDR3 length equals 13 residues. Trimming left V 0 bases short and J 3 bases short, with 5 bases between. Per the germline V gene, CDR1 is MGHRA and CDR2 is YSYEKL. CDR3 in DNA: TGCGCCAGCAGCCAAGAGAGGTACTATGGCTACACCTTC. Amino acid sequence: CASSQERYYGYTF.

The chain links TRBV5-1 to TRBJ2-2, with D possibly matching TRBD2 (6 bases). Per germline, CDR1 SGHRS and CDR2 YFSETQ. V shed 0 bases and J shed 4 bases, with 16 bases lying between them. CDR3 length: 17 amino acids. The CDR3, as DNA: TGCGCCAGCAGCTTGGCCCAGGACTGGGACTTCACCGGGGAGCTGTTTTTT. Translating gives CASSLAQDWDFTGELFF.

The CDR3 DNA sequence: TGTGCCAGCTCACCCTCGGGACAGCAGAATTCACCCCTCCACTTT. Its translation: CASSPSGQQNSPLHF. The chain carries TRBV18 and TRBJ1-6; 7 bases are a match to TRBD1. This CDR3 is built from 15 residues. The V gene end was trimmed by 3 bases and the J gene end by 7 bases; junction bases not matched to a gene: 6. Germline CDR1 KGHSH, CDR2 LQKENI.

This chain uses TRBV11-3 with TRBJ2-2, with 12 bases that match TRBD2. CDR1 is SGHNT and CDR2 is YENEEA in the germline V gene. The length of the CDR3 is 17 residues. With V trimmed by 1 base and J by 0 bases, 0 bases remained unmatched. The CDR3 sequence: CASSLGLAGANTGELFF. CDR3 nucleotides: TGTGCCAGCAGCTTAGGACTAGCGGGAGCGAACACCGGGGAGCTGTTTTTT.

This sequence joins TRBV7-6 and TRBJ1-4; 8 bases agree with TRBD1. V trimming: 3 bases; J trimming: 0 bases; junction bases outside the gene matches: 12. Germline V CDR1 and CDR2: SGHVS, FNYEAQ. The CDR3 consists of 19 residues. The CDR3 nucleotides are TGTGCCAGCAGCTTTCGAGGTGGACAGGGCCCCGCAACTAATGAAAAACTGTTTTTT. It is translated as CASSFRGGQGPATNEKLFF.

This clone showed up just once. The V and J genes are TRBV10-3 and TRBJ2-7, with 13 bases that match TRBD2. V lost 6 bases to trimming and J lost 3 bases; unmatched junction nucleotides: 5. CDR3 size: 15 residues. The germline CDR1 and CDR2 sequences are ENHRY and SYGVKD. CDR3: CAIRPGTSGNYEQYF. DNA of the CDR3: TGTGCCATCAGACCCGGGACTAGCGGGAACTACGAGCAGTACTTC.

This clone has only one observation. CDR3 DNA: TGTGCCAGCAGCCCCCGGACAGGGGCGAATCAGCCCCAGCATTTT. Amino acids: CASSPRTGANQPQHF. The rearrangement uses TRBV3-1 (or the pseudogene TRBV3-2) and TRBJ1-5; TRBD1 agrees at 9 bases. Losses at the gene ends were 4 bases for V and 4 bases for J; bases not matched to a gene: 5. Germline values: CDR1 LGHDT, CDR2 YNNKEL (reference sequence). The CDR3 covers 15 residues.

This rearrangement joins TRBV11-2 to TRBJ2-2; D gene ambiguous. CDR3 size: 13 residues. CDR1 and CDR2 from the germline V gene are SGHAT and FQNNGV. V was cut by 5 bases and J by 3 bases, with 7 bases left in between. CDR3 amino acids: CASSLGYTGELFF. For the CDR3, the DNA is TGTGCCAGCAGCCTCGGTTACACCGGGGAGCTGTTTTTT.

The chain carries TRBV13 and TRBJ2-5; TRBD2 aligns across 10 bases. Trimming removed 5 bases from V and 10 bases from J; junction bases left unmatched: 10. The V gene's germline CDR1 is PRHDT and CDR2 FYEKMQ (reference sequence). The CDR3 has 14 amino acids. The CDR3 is CASSHPTSGPVQYF. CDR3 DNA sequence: TGTGCCAGCAGCCATCCGACTAGCGGGCCAGTCCAGTACTTC.

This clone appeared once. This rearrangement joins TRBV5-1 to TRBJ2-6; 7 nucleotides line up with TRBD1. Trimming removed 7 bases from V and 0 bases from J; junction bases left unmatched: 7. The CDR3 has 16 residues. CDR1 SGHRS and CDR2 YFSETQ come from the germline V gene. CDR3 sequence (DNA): TGCGCCAGCCAGTTGCAGGGGGACTCTGGGGCCAACGTCCTGACTTTC. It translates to CASQLQGDSGANVLTF. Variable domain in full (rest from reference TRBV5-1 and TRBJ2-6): KAGVTQTPRYLIKTRGQQVTLSCSPISGHRSVSWYQQTPGQGLQFLFEYFSETQRNKGNFPGRFSGRQFSNSRSEMNVSTLELGDSALYLCASQLQGDSGANVLTFGAGSRLTVL.

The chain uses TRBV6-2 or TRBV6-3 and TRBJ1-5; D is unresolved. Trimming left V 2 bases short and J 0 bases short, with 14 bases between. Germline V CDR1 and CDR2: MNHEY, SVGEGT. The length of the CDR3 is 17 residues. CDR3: CASSYKNPRDSNQPQHF. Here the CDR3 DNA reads TGTGCCAGCAGTTACAAAAACCCACGGGATAGCAATCAGCCCCAGCATTTT.